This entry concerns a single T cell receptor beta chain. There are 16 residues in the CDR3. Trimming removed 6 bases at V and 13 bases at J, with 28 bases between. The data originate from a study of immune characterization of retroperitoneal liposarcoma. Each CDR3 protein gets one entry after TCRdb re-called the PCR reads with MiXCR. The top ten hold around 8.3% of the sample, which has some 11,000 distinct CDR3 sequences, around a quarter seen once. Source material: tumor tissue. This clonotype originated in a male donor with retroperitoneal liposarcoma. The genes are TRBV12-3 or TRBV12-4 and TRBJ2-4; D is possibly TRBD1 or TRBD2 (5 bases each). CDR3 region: CASSKQTGAGAYEQYF. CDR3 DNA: TGTGCCAGCAGCAAACAGACCGGGGCCGGGGCCTATGAGCAGTACTTC.